Presented here are 14 T cell receptor beta chains from one specimen sequenced in a study of T cells after yellow fever vaccination (dated by TCRdb to between 2017 and 2020). Library generation was performed with 5' RACE. TCRdb shows the sequencer as Illumina HiSeq 2500. TCRdb itself trimmed the public reads at Q25 with fastp, ran MiXCR and retained productive beta chains. Under each unique CDR3 protein, matching rows form one entry showing the most common genes and DNA. The sample profile shows some 500,000 distinct CDR3 sequences; approximately 15% of them were found once. The ten largest clonotypes hold about 14% of the sample. In light of the paper, this sample's treatment or condition label describes: live attenuated yellow fever vaccine strain. The material was PBMCs, obtained on the day of the yellow fever booster vaccination. These receptors were collected from a man between 25 and 39 years old who received the YFV17D yellow fever vaccine.

This clonotype was seen only once. The CDR3 loop reads CASRDKNTEAFF. The CDR3 DNA follows: TGTGCCAGTCGGGACAAGAACACTGAAGCTTTCTTT. The V and J genes are TRBV19 and TRBJ1-1; tentative D call: TRBD1 (6 bases). CDR1 and CDR2 (germline): LNHDA, SQIVND (reference sequence). The CDR3 consists of 12 residues. V was clipped by 8 bases and J by 1 base, with 8 bases between them.

This clonotype has a count of ten or more. This chain links TRBV11-2 with TRBJ2-1; no clear D. Germline CDR1 is SGHAT and CDR2 is FQNNGV. The CDR3 spans 12 residues. The V gene lost 2 bases and the J gene lost 5 bases, with 4 bases spanning the gap. CDR3 residues: CASSLLNNEQFF. The CDR3 DNA follows: TGTGCCAGCAGCTTACTTAACAATGAGCAGTTCTTC.

Regarding this clonotype: At one end the junction does not follow the germline gene, possibly because of a read error. The rearrangement links TRBV3-1 to TRBJ2-7; 12 positions agree with TRBD2. In germline, CDR1 is LGHDT, CDR2 YNNKEL (reference sequence). The CDR3 is made up of 16 amino acids. The CDR3: CASSQVRLAGVYEQYF. The CDR3 coding sequence is TGTGCTAGCAGCCAAGTCAGACTAGCGGGAGTTTACGAGCAGTACTTC.

This chain uses TRBV6-5 with TRBJ1-1; D is ambiguous. Trimming pared 0 bases from V and 6 bases from J, leaving 20 bases between. This CDR3 comprises 17 residues. Per the germline V gene, CDR1 is MNHEY and CDR2 is SVGAGI. This CDR3 reads CASSYSEGLGEGAEAFF. The CDR3, as DNA: TGTGCCAGCAGTTACTCGGAGGGCCTCGGGGAAGGCGCTGAAGCTTTCTTT.

The chain links TRBV3-1 to TRBJ2-1; D is undetermined. The length of the CDR3 is 12 residues. Germline V CDR1 and CDR2: LGHDT, YNNKEL (reference sequence). The V gene lost 0 bases and the J gene lost 15 bases, with 12 bases spanning the gap. CDR3 residues: CASSQDGTGGFF. CDR3 coding DNA: TGTGCCAGCAGCCAAGACGGAACGGGCGGGTTCTTC.

This clonotype was seen at least ten times. V and J are TRBV12-3 or TRBV12-4 and TRBJ2-4; TRBD2 might be the D (5 bases). V lost 7 bases to trimming and J lost 9 bases, with 16 bases between them. The CDR3 is 13 residues long. The CDR3 nucleotides are TGTGCCAGCACCCTGGGAGCGGACGGCATTCAGTACTTC. The encoded protein is CASTLGADGIQYF.

This clonotype appeared a few times. The chain uses TRBV12-3 or TRBV12-4 and TRBJ2-1; D assignment may be TRBD1 or TRBD2 (5 bases each). The V gene lost 3 bases and the J gene lost 5 bases, with 14 bases spanning the gap. This CDR3 is 15 amino acids long. The CDR3 sequence: CASSLAGTINNEQFF. CDR3 nucleotides: TGTGCCAGCAGTTTGGCAGGGACCATAAACAATGAGCAGTTCTTC.

There are a few counts of this clonotype. V and J are TRBV7-2 and TRBJ2-1; D tentatively fits TRBD1 or TRBD2 (5 bases each). The CDR3 is made up of 14 amino acids. V was shortened by 5 bases and J by 2 bases, with 10 bases between the two germline ends. Germline loops: CDR1 SGHTA, CDR2 FQGNSA. The DNA for the CDR3 is TGTGCCAGCAGCCCGGGACCCACCTACAATGAGCAGTTCTTC. It is translated as CASSPGPTYNEQFF.

This clonotype has just a few counts. The chain couples TRBV24-1 to TRBJ2-7; 8 bases match TRBD2. The CDR3 loop spans 14 amino acids. From germline, CDR1 is KGHDR and CDR2 SFDVKD. J lost 4 bases, V lost 9 bases, and 10 bases had no gene match. In nucleotides, the CDR3 is TGTGCCACCGCTACCGGGACTAGTTTTTACGAGCAGTACTTC. Amino acid sequence: CATATGTSFYEQYF.

This clonotype was seen ten or more times. For the CDR3, the DNA is TGCAGCGTTGGGAAGGCTCAGGAGACCCAGTACTTC. This translates into CSVGKAQETQYF. The chain combines TRBV29-1 with TRBJ2-5, with unresolved D. CDR1 SQVTM and CDR2 ANQGSEA come from the germline V gene. The CDR3 contains 12 residues. Trimming removed 4 bases from V and 5 bases from J, with 11 bases in between.

The chain combines TRBV3-1 with TRBJ2-3; possibly TRBD2 for D (5 bases). V lost 2 bases, J lost 3 bases, and 12 bases lay in between. Germline CDR1 and CDR2: LGHDT and YNNKEL (reference sequence). The CDR3 loop spans 15 amino acids. CDR3 nucleotide sequence: TGTGCCAGCAGCCAATGGACGGGAACGACAGATACGCAGTATTTT. Its protein is CASSQWTGTTDTQYF.

V usage is TRBV4-3 and J usage is TRBJ2-7; 9 nucleotides agree with TRBD2. The V segment lost 1 base and the J segment 5 bases; nucleotides outside the gene matches: 12. This CDR3 contains 17 residues. The germline CDR1 and CDR2 sequences are LGHNA and YSLEER. CDR3 residues: CASSQGGRLGLADEQYF. CDR3 nucleotides: TGCGCCAGCAGCCAAGGCGGTAGGTTGGGACTAGCCGACGAGCAGTACTTC.

The chain combines TRBV2 with TRBJ2-7; no clear D gene. The V gene's germline CDR1 is SNHLY and CDR2 FYNNEI. V was pared by 3 bases and J by 4 bases, with 10 bases between. The CDR3 runs to 13 residues. The CDR3 sequence is CASSEHIGYEQYF. The CDR3 DNA follows: TGTGCCAGCAGTGAGCATATAGGTTACGAGCAGTACTTC.

This clonotype was counted at least ten times. The rearrangement links TRBV5-1 to TRBJ2-7; D not certain. Germline V lookup: CDR1 SGHRS, CDR2 YFSETQ. The CDR3 spans 11 residues. Trimming stripped 0 bases from V and 6 bases from J, with 4 bases between. CDR3 protein: CASSLDREQYF. The CDR3 bases are TGCGCCAGCAGCTTGGATCGCGAGCAGTACTTC.